One sample yielded the 27 T cell receptor beta chains listed below, sequenced in a study of shared clonotypes between healthy human individuals. The table came from immunoSEQ multiplex PCR; TCRdb's copy has only in-frame clones and leaves some out. The sample holds fewer than 3 million clones, 85% to 95% seen once. The sample taken for sequencing was naive CD4+ T cells from PBMCs. Subset in this sample: CD45RA+ positively selected. The receptors stem from a man in his late teens or twenties in good health. Some clones in this sample may be carry-over from other donors' samples.

Concerning this clone: Other DNA variants within this sample encode the same CDR3. The chain couples TRBV19 to TRBJ1-2, with no clear D. The germline gives CDR1 LNHDA, CDR2 SQIVND (reference sequence). This CDR3 comprises 14 residues. V was shortened by 3 bases and J by 2 bases, with 10 bases between the two germline ends. For the CDR3, the DNA is TGTGCCAGTAGTATCCTGGCGGGGAACTATGGCTACACCTTC. It is translated as CASSILAGNYGYTF. The whole variable domain, filled in from reference TRBV19 and TRBJ1-2, reads DGGITQSPKYLFRKEGQNVTLSCEQNLNHDAMYWYRQDPGQGLRLIYYSQIVNDFQKGDIAEGYSVSREKKESFPLTVTSAQKNPTAFYLCASSILAGNYGYTFGSGTRLTVV.

Points on this clone: Other nucleotide sequences in the sample specify the same CDR3. The V call is TRBV7-3, the J call TRBJ2-3, with 11 bases fitting TRBD1. CDR1 and CDR2 (germline): SGHTA, FQGTGA. V shed 3 bases and J 4 bases; nucleotides not matched to a gene: 0. The CDR3 has 14 amino acids. In DNA form, the CDR3 reads TGTGCCAGCAGCTTGGGACAGGGGGCAGATACGCAGTATTTT. Translated: CASSLGQGADTQYF.

This chain links TRBV7-9 with TRBJ2-5; D gene ambiguous. V was pared by 4 bases and J by 4 bases, with 13 bases between. The CDR3 contains 14 residues. Germline-derived CDR1 and CDR2 are SEHNR and FQNEAQ (reference sequence). CDR3 amino acids: CASSYKGWRETQYF. As DNA, the CDR3 is TGTGCCAGCAGCTATAAGGGTTGGAGAGAGACCCAGTACTTC.

The chain uses TRBV2 and TRBJ2-3, with D uncertain. The V end lost 3 bases, the J end lost 2 bases, and 9 bases lay between the germline ends. This CDR3 is built from 14 residues. The V gene's germline CDR1 is SNHLY and CDR2 FYNNEI. For the CDR3, the DNA is TGTGCCAGCAGTGACGCAGTAATCACAGATACGCAGTATTTT. Translated: CASSDAVITDTQYF. The full variable domain, with the rest looked up from reference TRBV2 and TRBJ2-3, is EPEVTQTPSHQVTQMGQEVILRCVPISNHLYFYWYRQILGQKVEFLVSFYNNEISEKSEIFDDQFSVERPDGSNFTLKIRSTKLEDSAMYFCASSDAVITDTQYFGPGTRLTVL.

V gene TRBV11-2 combines with J gene TRBJ2-5, with D perhaps being TRBD1 or TRBD2 (6 bases each). V dropped 4 bases and J dropped 5 bases, with 17 bases sitting between them. The CDR3 consists of 15 residues. The V gene's germline CDR1 is SGHAT and CDR2 FQNNGV. The CDR3 loop reads CASSWSRGGGETQYF. In DNA, the CDR3 is TGTGCCAGCAGCTGGAGCAGGGGAGGTGGGGAGACCCAGTACTTC.

The gene calls are TRBV4-1 and TRBJ1-6; D remains ambiguous. Germline V gene sequence: CDR1 MGHRA, CDR2 YSYEKL. The V and J ends lost 0 bases and 6 bases respectively, with 9 bases between them. This CDR3 has 15 amino acids. The CDR3 nucleotides are TGCGCCAGCAGCCAAGAGGGAGCTCCTAATTCACCCCTCCACTTT. The encoded protein is CASSQEGAPNSPLHF.

Notes on this clone: The same CDR3 can be traced to other DNA sequences in this sample. The chain links TRBV2 to TRBJ2-7; unclear D gene. CDR1 and CDR2 (germline): SNHLY, FYNNEI. Trimming pared 3 bases from V and 0 bases from J, leaving 3 bases between. The length of the CDR3 is 12 residues. The CDR3 loop is CASSESSYEQYF. The CDR3 bases are TGTGCCAGCAGTGAGAGCTCCTACGAGCAGTACTTC.

This clone was recorded once. The gene calls are TRBV6-1 and TRBJ1-5; D remains ambiguous. The CDR3 is made up of 14 amino acids. Germline V gene sequence: CDR1 MNHNS, CDR2 SASEGT. V was shortened by 0 bases and J by 3 bases, with 6 bases between the two germline ends. The CDR3, as DNA: TGTGCCAGCAGTGAAGCTAGCTACAATCAGCCCCAGCATTTT. Translated, it gives CASSEASYNQPQHF.

The CDR3 sequence: CASSLNLDSFGANVLTF. The CDR3 DNA reads TGTGCCAGCAGCTTAAACCTTGACAGCTTTGGGGCCAACGTCCTGACTTTC. The chain has TRBV7-3 and TRBJ2-6; D is perhaps TRBD1 (5 bases). Germline V gene lookup returns CDR1 SGHTA and CDR2 FQGTGA. The V gene lost 1 base and the J gene lost 3 bases, with 13 bases spanning the gap. The CDR3 is 17 residues long.

This clone was observed a handful of times. J is TRBJ2-1 and V is TRBV9; 8 bases are a match to TRBD2. Trimming removed 4 bases from V and 6 bases from J; junction bases left unmatched: 12. There are 16 residues in the CDR3. Germline-derived CDR1 and CDR2 are SGDLS and YYNGEE. The CDR3 here is CASSFGPGLVGNEQFF. In DNA, the CDR3 is TGTGCCAGCAGCTTCGGACCGGGACTAGTAGGCAATGAGCAGTTCTTC.

As concerns this clone: This sample includes further DNA sequences coding for the same CDR3. This chain joins TRBV18 and TRBJ2-2; D ambiguous. Germline V lookup: CDR1 KGHSH, CDR2 LQKENI. The CDR3 loop spans 14 amino acids. Trimming shortened V by 3 bases and J by 0 bases, and 5 bases separated the two germline ends. The CDR3 bases are TGTGCCAGCTCACCTAACCCGAACACCGGGGAGCTGTTTTTT. This encodes CASSPNPNTGELFF.

This CDR3 is CASSFTSGITRGSYEQYF. CDR3 coding DNA: TGTGCCAGCAGCTTTACTAGCGGGATAACGAGGGGCTCCTACGAGCAGTACTTC. V usage is TRBV11-2 and J usage is TRBJ2-7; 10 bases are shared with TRBD2. J was trimmed by 0 bases and V by 3 bases; bases with no gene match: 11. The germline CDR1 and CDR2 sequences are SGHAT and FQNNGV. This CDR3 comprises 18 residues. The full variable domain, with the rest looked up from reference TRBV11-2 and TRBJ2-7, is EAGVAQSPRYKIIEKRQSVAFWCNPISGHATLYWYQQILGQGPKLLIQFQNNGVVDDSQLPKDRFSAERLKGVDSTLKIQPAKLEDSAVYLCASSFTSGITRGSYEQYFGPGTRLTVT.

This CDR3 reads CASSLGTSRTDTQYF. CDR3 bases: TGTGCCAGCAGCTTGGGGACTAGCCGCACAGATACGCAGTATTTT. J is TRBJ2-3 and V is TRBV5-8; 8 bases are shared with TRBD2. V shed 0 bases and J 1 base; nucleotides not matched to a gene: 1. The germline V gene encodes CDR1 SGHTS and CDR2 YDEGEE. The CDR3 runs 15 residues.

The chain employs TRBV12-5 and TRBJ1-3; D remains ambiguous. The germline V and J ends were trimmed by 1 base and 9 bases, with 7 bases remaining between them. The germline V gene has CDR1 LGHNT and CDR2 FRNRAP. This CDR3 has 12 residues. The CDR3 DNA reads TGTGCTAGTGGTTTGGACACGGGCACCATATATTTT. This codes for CASGLDTGTIYF.

V usage is TRBV5-1 and J usage is TRBJ1-1; no clear D gene. Per germline, CDR1 SGHRS and CDR2 YFSETQ. The V and J ends lost 7 bases and 1 base respectively, with 14 bases between them. The CDR3 sequence is 14 residues long. The DNA for the CDR3 is TGCGCCAGCTCCCTACAAATACAGAACACTGAAGCTTTCTTT. Translated: CASSLQIQNTEAFF.

The J gene is TRBJ1-1, the V gene TRBV14; D gene uncertain. V shed 4 bases and J shed 5 bases, with 11 bases lying between them. Germline V gives CDR1 SGHDN, CDR2 FVKESK. The CDR3 contains 13 residues. CDR3 loop: CASSPIARTEAFF. The CDR3, as DNA: TGTGCCAGCAGCCCCATCGCGCGGACTGAAGCTTTCTTT.

This sequence joins TRBV2 and TRBJ2-1; TRBD2 is a possible D gene (5 bases). Trimming left V 6 bases short and J 12 bases short, with 15 bases between. Per germline, CDR1 SNHLY and CDR2 FYNNEI. The CDR3 is 12 amino acids. CDR3 loop: CASRLPGEWQFF. CDR3 in DNA: TGTGCCAGCAGACTACCCGGGGAGTGGCAGTTCTTC. Complete variable domain (other parts from reference TRBV2 and TRBJ2-1): EPEVTQTPSHQVTQMGQEVILRCVPISNHLYFYWYRQILGQKVEFLVSFYNNEISEKSEIFDDQFSVERPDGSNFTLKIRSTKLEDSAMYFCASRLPGEWQFFGPGTRLTVL.

The rearrangement links TRBV6-5 to TRBJ1-2; D gene unclear. Germline V gene sequence: CDR1 MNHEY, CDR2 SVGAGI. The ends were cut back, 2 bases at V and 3 bases at J, with 13 bases in the middle. This CDR3 contains 15 residues. The CDR3 region has the DNA TGTGCCAGCAGTTACACCCTGGGCGGACACTATGGCTACACCTTC. This encodes CASSYTLGGHYGYTF.

The chain carries TRBV7-3 and TRBJ2-3; D is possibly TRBD1 or TRBD2 (5 bases each). CDR1 SGHTA and CDR2 FQGTGA come from the germline V gene. CDR3 size: 15 residues. V shed 2 bases and J shed 0 bases, with 9 bases lying between them. CDR3 DNA: TGTGCCAGCAGCTTAGGGGGAATTAGCACAGATACGCAGTATTTT. Translating it yields CASSLGGISTDTQYF. Based on the CDR3 plus reference TRBV7-3 and TRBJ2-3, the full variable domain is GAGVSQTPSNKVTEKGKYVELRCDPISGHTALYWYRQSLGQGPEFLIYFQGTGAADDSGLPNDRFFAVRPEGSVSTLKIQRTERGDSAVYLCASSLGGISTDTQYFGPGTRLTVL.

V is TRBV28 and J is TRBJ1-2; D uncertain. The CDR3 loop spans 14 amino acids. V lost 6 bases and J 5 bases, leaving 16 bases between the germline ends. Germline V gene data show CDR1 as MDHEN and CDR2 as SYDVKM. CDR3 residues: CASSLEAGGYGYTF. DNA for the CDR3: TGTGCCAGCAGCCTGGAGGCAGGAGGATATGGCTACACCTTC.

V gene TRBV7-2 combines with J gene TRBJ2-7; 7 bases match TRBD2. CDR1 is SGHTA, CDR2 FQGNSA, per germline. After removal of 1 base from V and 0 bases from J, the junction contained 0 bases not matched to a gene. The CDR3 length is 14 residues. The CDR3 DNA reads as TGTGCCAGCAGCTTAGAGCGGGACTCCTACGAGCAGTACTTC. It yields the protein CASSLERDSYEQYF. Together with reference TRBV7-2 and TRBJ2-7, the CDR3 gives the full variable domain: GAGVSQSPSNKVTEKGKDVELRCDPISGHTALYWYRQSLGQGLEFLIYFQGNSAPDKSGLPSDRFSAERTGGSVSTLTIQRTQQEDSAVYLCASSLERDSYEQYFGPGTRLTVT.

Points on this clone: Other DNA sequences of this sample code for an identical CDR3. The CDR3 coding sequence is TGTGCCAGCGGGGGGAGGACCTATGGCTACACCTTC. It specifies CASGGRTYGYTF. This chain uses TRBV6-5 with TRBJ1-2; weak D call: TRBD1 (5 bases). This CDR3 is built from 12 residues. In germline, CDR1 is MNHEY, CDR2 SVGAGI. V was clipped by 8 bases and J by 4 bases, with 11 bases between them.

This sequence joins TRBV5-1 and TRBJ2-7, with 7 bases aligning to TRBD1. J lost 3 bases, V lost 0 bases, and 12 bases had no gene match. Germline CDR1 is SGHRS and CDR2 is YFSETQ. The CDR3 covers 17 residues. CDR3 in DNA: TGCGCCAGCAGCTTGGGGGCCCCAGGGGGTACGGGCTACGAGCAGTACTTC. Protein: CASSLGAPGGTGYEQYF.

The chain is built from TRBV28 and TRBJ2-5, with D possibly being TRBD2 (6 bases). Germline V gene sequence: CDR1 MDHEN, CDR2 SYDVKM. This CDR3 region has 16 residues. Deletions cut 5 bases from V and 1 base from J, with 17 bases between. For the CDR3, the DNA is TGTGCCAGCAGTCCGCGGACCCGGGGGATCCAAGAGACCCAGTACTTC. Translating it yields CASSPRTRGIQETQYF.

This rearrangement joins TRBV7-9 to TRBJ1-4; TRBD1 is a possible D gene (5 bases). V was cut by 2 bases and J by 8 bases, with 15 bases left in between. CDR1 is SEHNR, CDR2 FQNEAQ, per germline (reference sequence). CDR3 length: 15 residues. In DNA, the CDR3 is TGTGCCAGCAGCTTATTCACAGCGGGGGACGAAAAACTGTTTTTT. Translation: CASSLFTAGDEKLFF. The whole variable domain, filled in from reference TRBV7-9 and TRBJ1-4, reads DTGVSQNPRHKITKRGQNVTFRCDPISEHNRLYWYRQTLGQGPEFLTYFQNEAQLEKSRLLSDRFSAERPKGSFSTLEIQRTEQGDSAMYLCASSLFTAGDEKLFFGSGTQLSVL.

V gene TRBV6-1 combines with J gene TRBJ2-4; TRBD2 might be the D (5 bases). The germline V gene encodes CDR1 MNHNS and CDR2 SASEGT. The CDR3 extends over 20 amino acids. The V end lost 1 base, the J end lost 2 bases, and 24 bases lay between the germline ends. This chain's CDR3 is CASSEVLFKSGMSTKNIQYF. CDR3 DNA sequence: TGTGCCAGCAGTGAAGTGTTATTTAAGTCGGGGATGTCTACCAAAAACATTCAGTACTTC.

The table lists this clone with a count of one. V and J are TRBV27 and TRBJ2-1; no reliable D call. This CDR3 contains 12 residues. The ends were cut back, 5 bases at V and 3 bases at J, with 5 bases in the middle. CDR1 MNHEY and CDR2 SMNVEV come from the germline V gene (reference sequence). In nucleotides, the CDR3 is TGTGCCAGCAGTACCCTCTACAATGAGCAGTTCTTC. Translation gives CASSTLYNEQFF.